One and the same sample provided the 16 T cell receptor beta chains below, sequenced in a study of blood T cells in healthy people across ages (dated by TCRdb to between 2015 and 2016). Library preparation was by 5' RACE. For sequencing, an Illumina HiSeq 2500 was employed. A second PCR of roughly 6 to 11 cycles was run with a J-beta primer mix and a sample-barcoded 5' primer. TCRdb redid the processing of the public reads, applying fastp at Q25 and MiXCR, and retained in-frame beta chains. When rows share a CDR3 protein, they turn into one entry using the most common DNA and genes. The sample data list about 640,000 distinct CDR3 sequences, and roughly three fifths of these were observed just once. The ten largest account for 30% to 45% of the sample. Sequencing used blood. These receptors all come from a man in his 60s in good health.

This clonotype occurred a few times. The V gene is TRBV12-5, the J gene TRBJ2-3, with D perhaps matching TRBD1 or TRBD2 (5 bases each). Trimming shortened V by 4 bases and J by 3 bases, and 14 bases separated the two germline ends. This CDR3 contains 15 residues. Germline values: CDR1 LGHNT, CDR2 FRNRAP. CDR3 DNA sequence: TGTGCTAGTGGTTCCCAGGGAGCTGGAACAGATACGCAGTATTTT. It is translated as CASGSQGAGTDTQYF.

The CDR3 loop reads CASRQTSGGVSSYNEQFF. DNA of the CDR3: TGCGCCAGCCGACAGACTAGCGGGGGGGTAAGCTCCTACAATGAGCAGTTCTTC. The V gene is TRBV5-1, the J gene TRBJ2-1; TRBD2 matches 14 bases. J was trimmed by 0 bases and V by 7 bases; bases with no gene match: 9. The CDR3 extends over 18 amino acids. Germline values: CDR1 SGHRS, CDR2 YFSETQ. Complete variable domain (other parts from reference TRBV5-1 and TRBJ2-1): KAGVTQTPRYLIKTRGQQVTLSCSPISGHRSVSWYQQTPGQGLQFLFEYFSETQRNKGNFPGRFSGRQFSNSRSEMNVSTLELGDSALYLCASRQTSGGVSSYNEQFFGPGTRLTVL.

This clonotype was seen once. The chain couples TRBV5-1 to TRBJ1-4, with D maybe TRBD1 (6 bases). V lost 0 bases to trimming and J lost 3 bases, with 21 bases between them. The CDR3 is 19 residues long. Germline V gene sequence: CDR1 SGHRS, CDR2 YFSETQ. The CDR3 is CASSLGSAGQTGSNEKLFF. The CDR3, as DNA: TGCGCCAGCAGCTTGGGAAGCGCGGGTCAGACAGGCTCTAATGAAAAACTGTTTTTT. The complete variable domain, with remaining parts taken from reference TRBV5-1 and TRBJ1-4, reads KAGVTQTPRYLIKTRGQQVTLSCSPISGHRSVSWYQQTPGQGLQFLFEYFSETQRNKGNFPGRFSGRQFSNSRSEMNVSTLELGDSALYLCASSLGSAGQTGSNEKLFFGSGTQLSVL.

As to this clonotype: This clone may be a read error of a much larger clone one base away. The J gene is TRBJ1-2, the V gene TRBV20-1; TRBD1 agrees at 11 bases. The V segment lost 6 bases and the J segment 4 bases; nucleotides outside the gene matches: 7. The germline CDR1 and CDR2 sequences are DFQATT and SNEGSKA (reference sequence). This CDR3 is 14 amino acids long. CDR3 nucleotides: TGCAGTGCCGGACAGGGGGCGGCAATCTATGGCTACACCTTC. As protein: CSAGQGAAIYGYTF.

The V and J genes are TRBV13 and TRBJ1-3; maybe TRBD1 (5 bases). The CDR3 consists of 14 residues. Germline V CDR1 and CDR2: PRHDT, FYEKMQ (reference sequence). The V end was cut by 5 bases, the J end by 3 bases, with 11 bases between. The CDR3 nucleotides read TGTGCCAGCAGCCTCCGGCAGGGTGGAAACACCATATATTTT. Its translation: CASSLRQGGNTIYF.

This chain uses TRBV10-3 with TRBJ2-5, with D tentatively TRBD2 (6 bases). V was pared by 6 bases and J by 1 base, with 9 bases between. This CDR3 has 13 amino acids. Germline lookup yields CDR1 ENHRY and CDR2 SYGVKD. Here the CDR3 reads CAIRPGSQETQYF. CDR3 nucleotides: TGTGCCATCAGACCCGGGAGCCAAGAGACCCAGTACTTC.

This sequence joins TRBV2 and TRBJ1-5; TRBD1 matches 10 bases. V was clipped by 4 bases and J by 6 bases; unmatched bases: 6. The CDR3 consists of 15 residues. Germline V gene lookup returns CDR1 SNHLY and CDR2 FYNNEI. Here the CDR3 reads CASSARGQGVQPQHF. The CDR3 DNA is TGTGCCAGCAGTGCCCGAGGACAGGGGGTTCAGCCCCAGCATTTT.

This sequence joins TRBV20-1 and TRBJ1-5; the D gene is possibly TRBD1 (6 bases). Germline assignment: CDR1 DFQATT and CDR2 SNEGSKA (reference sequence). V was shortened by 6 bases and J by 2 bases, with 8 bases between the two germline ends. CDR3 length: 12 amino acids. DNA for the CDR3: TGCAGTGCCGCAGGGGGCAATCAGCCCCAGCATTTT. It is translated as CSAAGGNQPQHF.

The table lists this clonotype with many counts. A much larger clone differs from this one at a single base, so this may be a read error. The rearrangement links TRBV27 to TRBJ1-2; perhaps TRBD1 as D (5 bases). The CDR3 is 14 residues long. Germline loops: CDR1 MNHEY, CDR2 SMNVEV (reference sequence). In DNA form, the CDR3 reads TGTGCCAGCAGTGTATCGCCCCGCCAGGGCGGCTACACCTTC. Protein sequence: CASSVSPRQGGYTF.

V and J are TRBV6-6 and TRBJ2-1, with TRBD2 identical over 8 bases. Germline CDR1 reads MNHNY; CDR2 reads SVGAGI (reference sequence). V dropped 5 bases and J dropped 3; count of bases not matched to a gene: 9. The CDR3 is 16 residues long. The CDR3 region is CASSNHGGAVYNEQFF. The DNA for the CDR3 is TGTGCCAGCAGTAATCACGGGGGGGCGGTCTACAATGAGCAGTTCTTC.

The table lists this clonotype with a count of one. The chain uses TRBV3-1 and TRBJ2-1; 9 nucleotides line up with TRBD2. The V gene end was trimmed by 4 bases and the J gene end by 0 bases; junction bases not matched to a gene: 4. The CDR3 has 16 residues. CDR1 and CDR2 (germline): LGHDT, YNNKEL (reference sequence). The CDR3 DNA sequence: TGTGCCAGCAGCCGGACTAGCGCCAGCTCCTACAATGAGCAGTTCTTC. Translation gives CASSRTSASSYNEQFF.

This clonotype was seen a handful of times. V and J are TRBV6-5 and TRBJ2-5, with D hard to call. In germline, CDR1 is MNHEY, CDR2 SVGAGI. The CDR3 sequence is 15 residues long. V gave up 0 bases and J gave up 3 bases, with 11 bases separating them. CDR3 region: CASSYSYRREETQYF. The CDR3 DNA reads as TGTGCCAGCAGTTACTCTTACCGAAGGGAAGAGACCCAGTACTTC.

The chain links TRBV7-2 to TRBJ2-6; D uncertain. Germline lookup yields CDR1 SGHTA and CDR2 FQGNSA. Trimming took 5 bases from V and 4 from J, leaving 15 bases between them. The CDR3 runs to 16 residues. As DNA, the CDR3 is TGTGCCAGCAGCCGTTGGGCGGCCTCCGGGGCCAACGTCCTGACTTTC. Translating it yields CASSRWAASGANVLTF. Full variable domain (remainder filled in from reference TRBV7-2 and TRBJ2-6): GAGVSQSPSNKVTEKGKDVELRCDPISGHTALYWYRQSLGQGLEFLIYFQGNSAPDKSGLPSDRFSAERTGGSVSTLTIQRTQQEDSAVYLCASSRWAASGANVLTFGAGSRLTVL.

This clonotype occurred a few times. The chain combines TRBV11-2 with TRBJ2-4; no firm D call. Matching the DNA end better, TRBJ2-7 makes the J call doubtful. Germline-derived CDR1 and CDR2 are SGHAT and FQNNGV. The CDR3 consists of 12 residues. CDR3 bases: TGTGCCAGCCGCGCTAGGGACTACGAGCAGTACTTC. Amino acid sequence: CASRARDYEQYF.

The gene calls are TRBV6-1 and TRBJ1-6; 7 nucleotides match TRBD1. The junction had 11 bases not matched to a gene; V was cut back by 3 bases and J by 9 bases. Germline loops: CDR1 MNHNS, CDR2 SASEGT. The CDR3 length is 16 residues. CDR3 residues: CASSDSVAGGSSPLHF. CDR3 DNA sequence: TGTGCCAGCAGTGATAGCGTGGCAGGGGGGTCTTCACCCCTCCACTTT.

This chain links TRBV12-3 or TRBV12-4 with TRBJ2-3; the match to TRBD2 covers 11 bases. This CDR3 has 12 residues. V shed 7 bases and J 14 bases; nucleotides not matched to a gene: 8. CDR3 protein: CASTPLAGAWYF. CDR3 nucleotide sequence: TGTGCCAGCACCCCACTAGCGGGAGCGTGGTATTTT.